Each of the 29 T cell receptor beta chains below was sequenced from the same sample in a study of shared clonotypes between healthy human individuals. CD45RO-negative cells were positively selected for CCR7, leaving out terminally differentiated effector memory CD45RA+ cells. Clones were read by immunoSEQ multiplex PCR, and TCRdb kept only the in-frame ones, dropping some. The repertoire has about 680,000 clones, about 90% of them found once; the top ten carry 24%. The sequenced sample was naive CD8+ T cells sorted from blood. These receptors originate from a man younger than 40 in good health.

DNA for the CDR3: TGCGCCAGCAGCCAAGACAGGGACAGGGGTGAAAAACTGTTTTTT. It encodes CASSQDRDRGEKLFF. The V call is TRBV4-1, the J call TRBJ1-4; 10 bases line up with TRBD1. The CDR3 length is 15 residues. Germline CDR1 MGHRA, CDR2 YSYEKL. V trimming: 0 bases; J trimming: 7 bases; junction bases outside the gene matches: 2.

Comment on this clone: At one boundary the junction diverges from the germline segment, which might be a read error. CDR3 in amino acids: CASSSRTSGYDEQFF. CDR3 coding DNA: TGTGCCAGCAGTTCTCGGACTAGCGGCTACGATGAGCAGTTCTTC. The chain is built from TRBV27 and TRBJ2-1, with TRBD2 identical over 10 bases. CDR1 and CDR2 (germline): MNHEY, SMNVEV (reference sequence). This CDR3 has 15 residues.

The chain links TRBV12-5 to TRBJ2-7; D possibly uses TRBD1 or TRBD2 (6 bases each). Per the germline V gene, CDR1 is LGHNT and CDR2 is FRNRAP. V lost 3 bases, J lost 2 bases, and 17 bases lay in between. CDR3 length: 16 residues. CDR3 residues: CASGLRGVLQTYEQYF. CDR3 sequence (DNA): TGTGCTAGTGGTTTAAGGGGGGTCTTACAAACCTACGAGCAGTACTTC.

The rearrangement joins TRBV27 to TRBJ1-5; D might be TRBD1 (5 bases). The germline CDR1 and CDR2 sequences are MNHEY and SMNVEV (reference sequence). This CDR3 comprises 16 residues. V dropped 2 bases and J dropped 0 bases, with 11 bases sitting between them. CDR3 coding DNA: TGTGCCAGCAGTTTAAGGGGAATTAATAGCAATCAGCCCCAGCATTTT. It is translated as CASSLRGINSNQPQHF.

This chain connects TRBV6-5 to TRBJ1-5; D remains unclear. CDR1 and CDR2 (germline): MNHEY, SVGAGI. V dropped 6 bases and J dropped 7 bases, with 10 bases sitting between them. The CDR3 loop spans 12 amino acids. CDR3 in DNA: TGTGCCAGCAGGCGTTGGGGACAGCCCCAGCATTTT. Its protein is CASRRWGQPQHF.

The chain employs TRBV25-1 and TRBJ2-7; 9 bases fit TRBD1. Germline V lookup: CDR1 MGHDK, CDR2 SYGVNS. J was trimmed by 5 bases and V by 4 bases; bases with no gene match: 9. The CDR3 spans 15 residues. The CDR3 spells CASSGGTGINDEQYF. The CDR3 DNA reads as TGTGCCAGCAGTGGAGGGACAGGGATCAACGACGAGCAGTACTTC.

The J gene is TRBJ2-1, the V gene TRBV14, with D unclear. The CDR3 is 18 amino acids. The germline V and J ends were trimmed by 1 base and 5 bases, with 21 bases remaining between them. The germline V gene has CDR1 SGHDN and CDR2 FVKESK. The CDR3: CASSQVIRSARKDNEQFF. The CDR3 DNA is TGTGCCAGCAGCCAAGTGATCCGCTCGGCACGGAAGGACAATGAGCAGTTCTTC.

In DNA, the CDR3 is TGTGCCATCAGTGATTTACAGGGGAGGCAGTACTTC. Its translation: CAISDLQGRQYF. The rearrangement links TRBV10-3 to TRBJ2-7; 7 bases line up with TRBD1. V trimming: 3 bases; J trimming: 9 bases; junction bases outside the gene matches: 5. The CDR3 sequence is 12 residues long. Germline CDR1 and CDR2: ENHRY and SYGVKD.

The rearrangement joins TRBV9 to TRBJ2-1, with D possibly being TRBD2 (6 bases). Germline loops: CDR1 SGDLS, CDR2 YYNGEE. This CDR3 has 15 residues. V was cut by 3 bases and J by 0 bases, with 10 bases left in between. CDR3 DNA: TGTGCCAGCAGCGCATGGGGGGTCTCCTACAATGAGCAGTTCTTC. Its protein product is CASSAWGVSYNEQFF.

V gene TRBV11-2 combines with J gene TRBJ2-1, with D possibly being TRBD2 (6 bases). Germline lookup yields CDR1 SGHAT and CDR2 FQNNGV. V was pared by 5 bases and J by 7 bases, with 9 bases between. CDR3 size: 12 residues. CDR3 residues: CASSLGTNEQFF. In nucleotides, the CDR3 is TGTGCCAGCAGCCTAGGGACTAATGAGCAGTTCTTC.

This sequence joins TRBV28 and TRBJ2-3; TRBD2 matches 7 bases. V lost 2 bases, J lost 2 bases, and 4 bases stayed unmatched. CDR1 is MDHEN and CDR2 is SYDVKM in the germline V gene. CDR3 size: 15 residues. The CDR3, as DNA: TGTGCCAGCAGTTTACTAGCGGAGCTCACAGATACGCAGTATTTT. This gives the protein CASSLLAELTDTQYF.

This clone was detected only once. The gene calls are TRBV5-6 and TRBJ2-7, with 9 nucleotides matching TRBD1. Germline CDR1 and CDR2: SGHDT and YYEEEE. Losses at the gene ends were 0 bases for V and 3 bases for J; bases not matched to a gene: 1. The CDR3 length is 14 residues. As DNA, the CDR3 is TGTGCCAGCAGCTTGGCGGGACAGGGCTACGAGCAGTACTTC. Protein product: CASSLAGQGYEQYF.

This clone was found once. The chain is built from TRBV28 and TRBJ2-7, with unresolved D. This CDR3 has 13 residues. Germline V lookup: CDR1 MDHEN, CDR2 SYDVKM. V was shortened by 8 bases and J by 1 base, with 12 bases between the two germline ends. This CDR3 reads CASLPSWSYEQYF. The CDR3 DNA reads TGTGCCAGCCTCCCTAGTTGGTCCTACGAGCAGTACTTC.

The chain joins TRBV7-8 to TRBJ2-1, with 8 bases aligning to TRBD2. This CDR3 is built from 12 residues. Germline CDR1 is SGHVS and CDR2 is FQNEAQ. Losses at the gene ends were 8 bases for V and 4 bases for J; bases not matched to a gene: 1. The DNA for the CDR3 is TGTGCCAGCCCGGGGGGGTACAATGAGCAGTTCTTC. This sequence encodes CASPGGYNEQFF.

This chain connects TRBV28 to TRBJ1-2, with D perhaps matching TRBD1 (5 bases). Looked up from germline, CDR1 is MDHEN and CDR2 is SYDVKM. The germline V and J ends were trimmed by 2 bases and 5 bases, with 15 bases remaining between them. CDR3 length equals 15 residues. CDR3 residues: CASSLEAGTPYGYTF. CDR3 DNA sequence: TGTGCCAGCAGTTTAGAGGCAGGGACCCCTTATGGCTACACCTTC.

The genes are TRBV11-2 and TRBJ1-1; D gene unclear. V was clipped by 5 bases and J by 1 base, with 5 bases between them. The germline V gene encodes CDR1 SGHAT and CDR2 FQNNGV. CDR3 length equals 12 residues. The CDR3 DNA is TGTGCCAGCAGCCCGGGGAACACTGAAGCTTTCTTT. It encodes CASSPGNTEAFF.

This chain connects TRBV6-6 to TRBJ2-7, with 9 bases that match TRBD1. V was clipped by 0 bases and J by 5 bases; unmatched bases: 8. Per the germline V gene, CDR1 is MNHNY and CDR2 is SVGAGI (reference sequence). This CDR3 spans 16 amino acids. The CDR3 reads CASSYSPGQGDHEQYF. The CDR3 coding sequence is TGTGCCAGCAGTTACTCTCCGGGACAGGGTGATCACGAGCAGTACTTC.

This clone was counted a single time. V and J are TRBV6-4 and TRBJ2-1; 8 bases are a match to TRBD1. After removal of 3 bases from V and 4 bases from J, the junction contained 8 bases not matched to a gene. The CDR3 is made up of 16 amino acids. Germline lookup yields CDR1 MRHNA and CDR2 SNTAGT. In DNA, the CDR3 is TGTGCCAGCAGTGAATACCGGGACAGGCCTTACAATGAGCAGTTCTTC. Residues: CASSEYRDRPYNEQFF.

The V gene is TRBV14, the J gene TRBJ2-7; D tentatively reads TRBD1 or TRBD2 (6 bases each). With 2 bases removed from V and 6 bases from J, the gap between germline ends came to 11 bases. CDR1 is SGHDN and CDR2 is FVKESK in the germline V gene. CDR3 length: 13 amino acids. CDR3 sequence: CASSQNGGGEQYF. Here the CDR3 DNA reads TGTGCCAGCAGCCAAAACGGGGGCGGCGAGCAGTACTTC.

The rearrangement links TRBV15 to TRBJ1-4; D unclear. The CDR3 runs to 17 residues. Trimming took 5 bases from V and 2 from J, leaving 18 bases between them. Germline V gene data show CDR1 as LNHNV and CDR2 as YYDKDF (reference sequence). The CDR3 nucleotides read TGTGCCACCAGCTTCCATGGAGGGATTAGGACTAATGAAAAACTGTTTTTT. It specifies CATSFHGGIRTNEKLFF.

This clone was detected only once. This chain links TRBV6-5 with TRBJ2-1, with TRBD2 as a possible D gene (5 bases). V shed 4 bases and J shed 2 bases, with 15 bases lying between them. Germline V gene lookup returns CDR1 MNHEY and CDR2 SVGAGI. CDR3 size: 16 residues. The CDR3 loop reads CASSSWPEGAYNEQFF. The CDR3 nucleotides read TGTGCCAGCAGTTCGTGGCCTGAGGGTGCCTACAATGAGCAGTTCTTC.

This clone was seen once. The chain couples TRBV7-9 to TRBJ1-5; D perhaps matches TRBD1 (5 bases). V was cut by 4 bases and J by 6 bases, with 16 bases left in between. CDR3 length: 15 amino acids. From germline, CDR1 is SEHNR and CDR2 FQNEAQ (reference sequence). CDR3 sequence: CASSSGGRGIQPQHF. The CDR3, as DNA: TGTGCCAGCAGCTCCGGGGGTAGAGGGATTCAGCCCCAGCATTTT. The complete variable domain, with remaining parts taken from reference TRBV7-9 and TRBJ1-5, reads DTGVSQNPRHKITKRGQNVTFRCDPISEHNRLYWYRQTLGQGPEFLTYFQNEAQLEKSRLLSDRFSAERPKGSFSTLEIQRTEQGDSAMYLCASSSGGRGIQPQHFGDGTRLSIL.

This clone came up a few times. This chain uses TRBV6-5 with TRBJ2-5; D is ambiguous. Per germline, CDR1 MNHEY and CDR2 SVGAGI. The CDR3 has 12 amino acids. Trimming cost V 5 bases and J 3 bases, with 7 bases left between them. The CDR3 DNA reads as TGTGCCAGCAGTGGGCTAGAAGAGACCCAGTACTTC. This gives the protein CASSGLEETQYF.

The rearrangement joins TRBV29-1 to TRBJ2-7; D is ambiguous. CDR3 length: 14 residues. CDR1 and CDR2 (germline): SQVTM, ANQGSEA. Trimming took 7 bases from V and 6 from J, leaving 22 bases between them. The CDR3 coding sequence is TGCAGCGCGGTAGACGCGAGTCCCCTAGGCGAGCAGTACTTC. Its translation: CSAVDASPLGEQYF.

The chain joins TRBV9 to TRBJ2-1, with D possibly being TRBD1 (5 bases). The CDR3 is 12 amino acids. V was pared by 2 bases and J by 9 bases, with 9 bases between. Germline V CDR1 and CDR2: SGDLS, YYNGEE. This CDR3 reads CASSVAGLEQFF. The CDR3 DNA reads TGTGCCAGCAGCGTCGCAGGGCTTGAGCAGTTCTTC.

In nucleotides, the CDR3 is TGTGCCAGCAGTTCCGGGACTAGCGGGAGTGGTAGCACAGATACGCAGTATTTT. Residues: CASSSGTSGSGSTDTQYF. The chain carries TRBV28 and TRBJ2-3, with 14 bases lining up with TRBD2. CDR1 and CDR2 (germline): MDHEN, SYDVKM. Trimming removed 4 bases from V and 0 bases from J; junction bases left unmatched: 6. CDR3 size: 18 residues.

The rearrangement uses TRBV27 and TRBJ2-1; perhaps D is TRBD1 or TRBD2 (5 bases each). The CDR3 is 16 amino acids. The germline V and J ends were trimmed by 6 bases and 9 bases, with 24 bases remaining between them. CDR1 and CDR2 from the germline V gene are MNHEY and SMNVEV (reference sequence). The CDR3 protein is CASSDHRNPYRGEQFF. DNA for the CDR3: TGTGCCAGCAGCGACCACAGGAACCCTTATCGGGGTGAGCAGTTCTTC.

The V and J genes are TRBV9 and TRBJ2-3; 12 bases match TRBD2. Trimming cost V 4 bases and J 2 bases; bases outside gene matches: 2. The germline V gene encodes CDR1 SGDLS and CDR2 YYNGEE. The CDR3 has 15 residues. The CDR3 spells CASSLAGGVTDTQYF. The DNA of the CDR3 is TGTGCCAGCAGCCTAGCGGGAGGGGTCACAGATACGCAGTATTTT.

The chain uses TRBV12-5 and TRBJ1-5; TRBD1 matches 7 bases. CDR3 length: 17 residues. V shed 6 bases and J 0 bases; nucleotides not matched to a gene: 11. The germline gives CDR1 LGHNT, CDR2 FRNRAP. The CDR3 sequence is CASGKGAHRYSNQPQHF. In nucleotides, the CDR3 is TGTGCTAGTGGGAAGGGGGCGCACCGATATAGCAATCAGCCCCAGCATTTT.